The 15 T cell receptor beta chains below come from one sample, sequenced in a study of response to subunit inactivated influenza vaccine. TCRdb passed the RT-PCR reads through MiXCR, listing each CDR3 protein once. The sample gives around 790,000 distinct CDR3 sequences, around 20% of which show up once; 9.5% to 13% is in the top ten. Sample: PBMCs from blood, taken around 5 days after vaccination. The receptors originated from a man aged 50 to 59 who received an inactivated influenza vaccine.

In its sample, this clonotype was seen a few times. The chain combines TRBV7-9 with TRBJ1-4; D is uncertain. With 2 bases removed from V and 0 bases from J, the gap between germline ends came to 13 bases. The germline CDR1 and CDR2 sequences are SEHNR and FQNEAQ (reference sequence). The CDR3 totals 17 residues. The chain's CDR3 is CASSLNLFGATNEKLFF. The DNA of the CDR3 is TGTGCCAGCAGCTTAAATCTCTTCGGAGCAACTAATGAAAAACTGTTTTTT.

The chain is built from TRBV7-8 and TRBJ2-7; D not certain. This CDR3 spans 14 amino acids. Trimming took 5 bases from V and 2 from J, leaving 13 bases between them. Germline-derived CDR1 and CDR2 are SGHVS and FQNEAQ. The CDR3 sequence: CASSAGRQAYEQYF. Written as DNA, the CDR3 is TGTGCCAGCAGCGCCGGTAGGCAGGCCTACGAGCAGTACTTC. Supplemented by reference TRBV7-8 and TRBJ2-7, the full variable domain reads GAGVSQSPRYKVAKRGQDVALRCDPISGHVSLFWYQQALGQGPEFLTYFQNEAQLDKSGLPSDRFFAERPEGSVSTLKIQRTQQEDSAVYLCASSAGRQAYEQYFGPGTRLTVT.

The chain carries TRBV28 and TRBJ1-3; a possible D gene is TRBD1 (5 bases). V was clipped by 5 bases and J by 0 bases, with 14 bases between them. There are 16 residues in the CDR3. Germline loops: CDR1 MDHEN, CDR2 SYDVKM. CDR3 in DNA: TGTGCCAGCAGTATTCCGGGACGGAACTCTGGAAACACCATATATTTT. Encoded protein: CASSIPGRNSGNTIYF.

This clonotype was counted only a few times. The V gene is TRBV4-2, the J gene TRBJ2-3, with D possibly matching TRBD1 (5 bases). The CDR3 length is 12 residues. The V end lost 6 bases, the J end lost 4 bases, and 8 bases lay between the germline ends. Germline CDR1 is LGHNA and CDR2 is YNFKEQ. The CDR3, as DNA: TGTGCCAGCAGTAGGGGTTCAGATACGCAGTATTTT. This translates into CASSRGSDTQYF.

This clonotype was observed a few times. The rearrangement joins TRBV10-3 to TRBJ1-3; no definite D call. Trimming shortened V by 1 base and J by 0 bases, and 10 bases separated the two germline ends. The CDR3 consists of 16 residues. CDR1 is ENHRY, CDR2 SYGVKD, per germline. The CDR3: CAISELNLLSGNTIYF. CDR3 nucleotide sequence: TGTGCCATCAGTGAGTTAAACCTGCTCTCTGGAAACACCATATATTTT.

This clonotype came up a few times. This chain joins TRBV10-3 and TRBJ2-3; no clear D gene. CDR1 ENHRY and CDR2 SYGVKD come from the germline V gene. V was cut by 1 base and J by 4 bases, with 12 bases left in between. The CDR3 extends over 15 amino acids. CDR3 nucleotides: TGTGCCATCAGTGAGTTGGTAGTTCGTGCAGATACGCAGTATTTT. Its translation: CAISELVVRADTQYF.

Concerning this clonotype itself: Relative to the germline gene, one junction end is altered; a read error may explain this. The chain recombines TRBV28 with TRBJ1-2, with D tentatively TRBD1 (5 bases). The CDR3 consists of 13 residues. CDR1 and CDR2 (germline): MDHEN, SYDVKM. The CDR3 is CASSRDRGLTNSF. CDR3 coding DNA: TGTGCCAGCAGTAGAGACCGGGGACTAACAAACTCCTTC.

This clonotype has ten or more counts. This chain uses TRBV28 with TRBJ2-7, with D perhaps matching TRBD2 (6 bases). The CDR3 has 16 amino acids. V lost 4 bases and J lost 3, with 19 bases in between. CDR1 is MDHEN, CDR2 SYDVKM, per germline. This chain's CDR3 is CASSWQSLAQNYEQYF. In nucleotides, the CDR3 is TGTGCCAGCAGTTGGCAGTCCCTAGCGCAGAACTACGAGCAGTACTTC.

V usage is TRBV5-4 and J usage is TRBJ2-7; D gene unclear. Germline CDR1 and CDR2: SGHNT and YYREEE (reference sequence). The CDR3 loop spans 12 amino acids. V lost 0 bases, J lost 6 bases, and 7 bases lay in between. This CDR3 is CASSLASLEQYF. The CDR3 DNA sequence: TGTGCCAGCAGCTTGGCGTCACTCGAGCAGTACTTC.

The rearrangement joins TRBV20-1 to TRBJ2-2, with 11 bases that match TRBD2. J was trimmed by 7 bases and V by 7 bases; bases with no gene match: 11. The CDR3 consists of 15 residues. The V gene's germline CDR1 is DFQATT and CDR2 SNEGSKA (reference sequence). The CDR3 bases are TGCAGTGTCAGCTGGCTAGCGGGAGGCGGCGGGGAGCTGTTTTTT. Protein: CSVSWLAGGGGELFF.

The chain links TRBV6-5 to TRBJ2-6, with 9 bases matching TRBD1. Germline V gene data show CDR1 as MNHEY and CDR2 as SVGAGI. There are 16 residues in the CDR3. Germline trimming cut 1 base from V and 4 bases from J; bases unmatched to any gene: 2. The CDR3 DNA sequence: TGTGCCAGCAGTTACTTACAGGGGGCGGGGGCCAACGTCCTGACTTTC. This encodes CASSYLQGAGANVLTF.

The chain employs TRBV20-1 and TRBJ2-1; TRBD2 matches 8 bases. The J segment lost 4 bases and the V segment lost 2 bases, leaving 7 bases of the junction unmatched. Germline-derived CDR1 and CDR2 are DFQATT and SNEGSKA (reference sequence). This CDR3 is 15 amino acids long. The chain's CDR3 is CSARNRGGAYNEQFF. CDR3 bases: TGCAGTGCTAGAAATCGGGGGGGGGCATACAATGAGCAGTTCTTC.

The chain employs TRBV28 and TRBJ2-6, with a weak D call TRBD2 (7 bases). The CDR3 is 16 residues long. V lost 6 bases, J lost 3 bases, and 15 bases lay in between. Germline V gene lookup returns CDR1 MDHEN and CDR2 SYDVKM. This CDR3 is CASRRGRALGANVLTF. The CDR3 nucleotides are TGTGCCAGCAGGAGGGGGAGGGCCCTTGGGGCCAACGTCCTGACTTTC.

The chain uses TRBV4-3 and TRBJ2-1; TRBD1 matches at 7 bases. The germline V gene encodes CDR1 LGHNA and CDR2 YSLEER. The CDR3 is 14 amino acids. J lost 9 bases, V lost 0 bases, and 5 bases had no gene match. CDR3 nucleotides: TGCGCCAGCAGCCAAGAGGGACAGTGGGCTGAGCAGTTCTTC. It codes for CASSQEGQWAEQFF.

This rearrangement joins TRBV6-1 to TRBJ1-1; the match to TRBD1 covers 7 bases. Germline V gene data show CDR1 as MNHNS and CDR2 as SASEGT. Trimming at V came to 6 bases and at J to 2 bases, leaving 6 bases not matched to a gene. This CDR3 is built from 14 residues. CDR3 residues: CASRGTVVNTEAFF. Written as DNA, the CDR3 is TGTGCCAGCAGGGGGACAGTCGTTAACACTGAAGCTTTCTTT.